This TCR beta chain was found in a study of blood T cell repertoires in COVID-19. The overall study: COVID-19 samples from acute and convalescent phases originated in the United States, Italy and Spain. Sample material is recorded as cDNA or gDNA derived from T cells, B-cell-depleted T cells, or PBMCs.

Authors' processing steps: Amplified reference gene primers provided the basis for estimating nucleated cell counts. Assay used: immunoSEQ multiplex PCR; TCRdb lists only in-frame clones, some missing. The DNA was the basis for D and trimming; V, J and clone size are from that table. The repertoire consists of about 70,000 clones, with around 88% occurring once and the leading ten covering approximately 6.8%. This CDR3 region has 15 residues. Germline CDR1 is MDHEN and CDR2 is SYDVKM. Trimming removed 6 bases from V and 9 bases from J; junction bases left unmatched: 8. The chain uses TRBV28 and TRBJ2-1, with 13 bases identical to TRBD2. The receptor was isolated from an older woman with acute or convalescent COVID-19. Sequenced sample: peripheral blood. The CDR3 is CASRGTSGNKGEQFF. In nucleotides, the CDR3 is TGTGCCAGCAGGGGGACTAGCGGGAATAAAGGTGAGCAGTTCTTC.